This record covers a single T cell receptor beta chain. Its matching antigen is unknown. Some clones are missing from TCRdb's copy, which holds only in-frame ones; the method was immunoSEQ multiplex PCR. The sample holds around 24,000 clones, about 81% seen once. Flow cytometry served to check the purity of CD4+ and CD8+ cells, which were isolated by positive magnetic bead selection. These data originate in a study of somatic mutations in cytotoxic T cells in rheumatoid arthritis. Across the whole study: Flow-sorting brought some V beta antibody-stained T-cell populations to nearly 100% purity, V beta1+ cells sequenced for TCRB among them.

Findings of the study overall: Comparison of CD8+ T-cell clonality between rheumatoid arthritis patients and age-matched healthy controls yielded no significant difference. CD8+ clonality increased with age in rheumatoid arthritis patients but not in healthy controls.

The CDR3 has 17 residues. J lost 4 bases, V lost 2 bases, and 12 bases had no gene match. The germline V gene has CDR1 MNHEY and CDR2 SMNVEV (reference sequence). This clonotype originated in a man in his fifties or sixties in good health. Sequenced material: CD8+ T cells sorted from blood. This chain uses TRBV27 with TRBJ2-7; 9 bases are shared with TRBD2. The CDR3 reads CASSLRSGLAGLYEQYF. In DNA form, the CDR3 reads TGTGCCAGCAGTTTAAGGTCCGGGCTAGCGGGACTATACGAGCAGTACTTC.